Listed here is a single T cell receptor beta chain. What it binds is unknown. The sample belongs to a study of breast tumors, draining lymph nodes, adjacent tissues. The study's findings and limits: Tumor T cell lymph node origin was a supported hypothesis, not proven. Tumor repertoires ranked between lymph nodes and nontumor tissue in diversity, with V and J gene preferences. The data were judged consistent with most tumor T cells coming from lymph node and expanding in tumor.

The V and J ends lost 8 bases and 7 bases respectively, with 18 bases between them. Per the germline V gene, CDR1 is MNHNY and CDR2 is SVGAGI (reference sequence). The length of the CDR3 is 13 residues. TCRdb passed the multiplex PCR reads through MiXCR, listing each CDR3 protein once. The table lists 30,000 to 40,000 distinct CDR3 sequences, under 80% of them singletons. Specimen: breast tumor tissue. This TCR was recovered from a female donor with breast cancer. Some clones in this sample may be carry-over from other donors' samples. The rearrangement uses TRBV6-6 and TRBJ2-7, with D maybe TRBD1 (5 bases). The CDR3 DNA reads TGTGCCAGCGAGGACATGCCCTCTGGTGAGCAGTACTTC. The encoded protein is CASEDMPSGEQYF.